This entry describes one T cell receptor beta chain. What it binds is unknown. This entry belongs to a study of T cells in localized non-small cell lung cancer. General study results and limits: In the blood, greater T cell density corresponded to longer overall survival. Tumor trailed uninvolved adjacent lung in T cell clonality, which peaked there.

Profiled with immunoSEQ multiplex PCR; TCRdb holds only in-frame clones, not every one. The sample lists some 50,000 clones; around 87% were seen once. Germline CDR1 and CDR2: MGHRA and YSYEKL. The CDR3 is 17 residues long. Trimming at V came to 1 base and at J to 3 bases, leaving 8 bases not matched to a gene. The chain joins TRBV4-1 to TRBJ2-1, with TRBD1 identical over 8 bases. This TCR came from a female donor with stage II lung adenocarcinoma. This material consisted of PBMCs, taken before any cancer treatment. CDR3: CASSQGLWTGLYNEQFF. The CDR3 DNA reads TGCGCCAGCAGCCAAGGCCTATGGACAGGGCTCTACAATGAGCAGTTCTTC.